This T cell receptor (beta chain) appears in the sequencing data of a study of cytomegalovirus exposure and HLA in healthy donors. Findings and limits, study-wide: CMV serostatus was the only immune exposure information that was available. Per a later analysis, 15,000 to 20,000 TCR beta sequences showed association with HLA alleles at 0.05 false discovery rate.

A word on this clone: Its antigen remains unknown.

PCR was performed using 60 Vbeta and 13 Jbeta primers. Sequenced by immunoSEQ multiplex PCR; TCRdb stores in-frame clones only, minus some. The sample has under 100,000 clones. CDR1 is SGDLS, CDR2 YYNGEE, per germline. V was pared by 0 bases and J by 8 bases, with 12 bases between. This CDR3 spans 14 amino acids. The V and J genes are TRBV9 and TRBJ2-1; TRBD2 is a possible D gene (5 bases). The sequenced sample was PBMCs. This receptor was identified in a young man in good health and CMV-seronegative. In DNA, the CDR3 is TGTGCCAGCAGCGTAGGGGCGGCGGGCGATGAGCAGTTCTTC. Protein: CASSVGAAGDEQFF.